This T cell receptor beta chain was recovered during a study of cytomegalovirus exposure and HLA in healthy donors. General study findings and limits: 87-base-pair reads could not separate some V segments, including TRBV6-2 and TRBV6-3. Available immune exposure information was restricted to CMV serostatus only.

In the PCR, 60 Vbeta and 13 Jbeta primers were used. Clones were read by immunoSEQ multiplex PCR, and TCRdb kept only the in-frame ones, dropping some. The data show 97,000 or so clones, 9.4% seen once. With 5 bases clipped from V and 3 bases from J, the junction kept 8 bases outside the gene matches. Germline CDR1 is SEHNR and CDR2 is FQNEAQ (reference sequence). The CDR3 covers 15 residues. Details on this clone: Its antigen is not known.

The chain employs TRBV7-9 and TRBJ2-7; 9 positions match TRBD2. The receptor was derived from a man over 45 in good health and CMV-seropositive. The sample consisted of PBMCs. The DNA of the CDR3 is TGTGCCAGCAGCCCCGTAGCGGGAGTGCACTACGAGCAGTACTTC. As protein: CASSPVAGVHYEQYF.